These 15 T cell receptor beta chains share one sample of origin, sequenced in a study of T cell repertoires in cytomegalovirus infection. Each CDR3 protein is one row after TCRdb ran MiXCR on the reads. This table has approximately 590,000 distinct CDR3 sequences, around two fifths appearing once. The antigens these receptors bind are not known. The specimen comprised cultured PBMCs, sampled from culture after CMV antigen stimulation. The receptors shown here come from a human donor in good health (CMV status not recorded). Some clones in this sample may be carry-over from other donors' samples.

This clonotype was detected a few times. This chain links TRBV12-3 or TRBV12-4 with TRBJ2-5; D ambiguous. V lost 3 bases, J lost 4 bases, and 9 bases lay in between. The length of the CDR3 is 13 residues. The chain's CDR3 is CASSFGSRETQYF. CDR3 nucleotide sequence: TGTGCCAGCAGTTTCGGCTCCAGAGAGACCCAGTACTTC.

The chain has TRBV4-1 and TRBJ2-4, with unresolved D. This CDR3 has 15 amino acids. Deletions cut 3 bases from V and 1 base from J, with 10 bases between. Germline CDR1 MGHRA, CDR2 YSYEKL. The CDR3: CASSHPLRAKNIQYF. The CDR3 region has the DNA TGCGCCAGCAGCCACCCCCTCCGGGCCAAAAACATTCAGTACTTC.

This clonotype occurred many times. DNA for the CDR3: TGTGCCAGCAGCTTAGTCTTCAGGGAACAGCCCCAGCATTTT. Translating gives CASSLVFREQPQHF. The chain combines TRBV7-8 with TRBJ1-5; maybe TRBD1 (5 bases). Deletions cut 1 base from V and 7 bases from J, with 11 bases between. Germline assignment: CDR1 SGHVS and CDR2 FQNEAQ. There are 14 residues in the CDR3.

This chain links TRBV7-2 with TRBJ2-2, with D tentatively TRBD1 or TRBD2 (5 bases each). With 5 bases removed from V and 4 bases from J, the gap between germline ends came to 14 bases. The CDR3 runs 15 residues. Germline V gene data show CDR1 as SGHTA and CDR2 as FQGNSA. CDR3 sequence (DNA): TGTGCCAGCAGCGTCCTCAGGGAGTTCACCGGGGAGCTGTTTTTT. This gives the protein CASSVLREFTGELFF.

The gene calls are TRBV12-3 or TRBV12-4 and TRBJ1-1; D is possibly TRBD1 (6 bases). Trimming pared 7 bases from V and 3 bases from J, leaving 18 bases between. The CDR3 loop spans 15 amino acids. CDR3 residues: CASTVTTGSYTEAFF. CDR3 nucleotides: TGTGCCAGCACCGTTACTACAGGGTCCTACACTGAAGCTTTCTTT.

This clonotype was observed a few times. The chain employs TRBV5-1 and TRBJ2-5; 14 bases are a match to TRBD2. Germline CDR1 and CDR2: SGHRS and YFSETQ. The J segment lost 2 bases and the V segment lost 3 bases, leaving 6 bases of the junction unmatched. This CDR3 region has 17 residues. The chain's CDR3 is CASSYGLAGGQQETQYF. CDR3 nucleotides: TGCGCCAGCAGCTACGGACTAGCGGGGGGCCAACAAGAGACCCAGTACTTC.

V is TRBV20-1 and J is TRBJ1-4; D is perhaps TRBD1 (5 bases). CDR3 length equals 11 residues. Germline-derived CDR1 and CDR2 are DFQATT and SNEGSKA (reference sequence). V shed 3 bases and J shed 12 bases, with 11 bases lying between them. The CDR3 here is CSASGQGELFF. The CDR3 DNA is TGCAGTGCTAGCGGGCAGGGCGAACTGTTTTTT.

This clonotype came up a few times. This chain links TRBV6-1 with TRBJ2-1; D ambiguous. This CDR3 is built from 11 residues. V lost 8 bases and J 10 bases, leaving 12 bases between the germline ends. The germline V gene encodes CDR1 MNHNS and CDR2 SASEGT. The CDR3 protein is CASAQEREQFF. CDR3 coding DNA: TGTGCCAGCGCCCAGGAGCGAGAGCAGTTCTTC.

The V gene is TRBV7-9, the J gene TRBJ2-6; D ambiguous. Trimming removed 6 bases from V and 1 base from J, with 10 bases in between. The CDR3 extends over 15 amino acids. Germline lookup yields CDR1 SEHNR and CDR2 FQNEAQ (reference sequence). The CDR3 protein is CASSSLGSGANVLTF. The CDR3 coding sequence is TGTGCCAGCAGTTCCCTAGGGTCTGGGGCCAACGTCCTGACTTTC.

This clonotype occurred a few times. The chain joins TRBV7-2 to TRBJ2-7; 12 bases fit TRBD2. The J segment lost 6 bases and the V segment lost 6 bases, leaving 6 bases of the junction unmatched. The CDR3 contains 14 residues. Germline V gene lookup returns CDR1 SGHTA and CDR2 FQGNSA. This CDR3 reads CASSNGLAGIEQYF. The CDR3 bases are TGTGCCAGCAGTAATGGACTAGCGGGGATCGAGCAGTACTTC.

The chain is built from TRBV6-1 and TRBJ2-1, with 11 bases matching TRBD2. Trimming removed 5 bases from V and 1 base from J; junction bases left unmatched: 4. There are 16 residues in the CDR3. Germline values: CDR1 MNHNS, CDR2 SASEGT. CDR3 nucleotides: TGTGCCAGCAGTTATGTAGCGGGGGGGTCCTACAATGAGCAGTTCTTC. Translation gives CASSYVAGGSYNEQFF.

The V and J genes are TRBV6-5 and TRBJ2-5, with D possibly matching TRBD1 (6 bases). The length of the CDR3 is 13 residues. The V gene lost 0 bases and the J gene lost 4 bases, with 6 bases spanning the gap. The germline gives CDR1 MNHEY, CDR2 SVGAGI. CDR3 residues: CASSYSRGETQYF. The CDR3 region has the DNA TGTGCCAGCAGTTACTCCAGGGGAGAGACCCAGTACTTC.

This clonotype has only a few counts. The CDR3 protein is CASSTTPSTDTQYF. The CDR3 nucleotides are TGTGCCAGTAGCACTACCCCGAGCACAGATACGCAGTATTTT. This sequence joins TRBV19 and TRBJ2-3; D remains ambiguous. The germline V and J ends were trimmed by 6 bases and 0 bases, with 10 bases remaining between them. The CDR3 spans 14 residues. The germline gives CDR1 LNHDA, CDR2 SQIVND (reference sequence).

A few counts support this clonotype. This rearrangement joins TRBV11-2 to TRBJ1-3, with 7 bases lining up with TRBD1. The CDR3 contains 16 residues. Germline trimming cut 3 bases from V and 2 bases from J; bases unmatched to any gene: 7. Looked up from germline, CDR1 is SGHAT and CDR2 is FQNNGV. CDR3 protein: CASSFRQGPPGNTIYF. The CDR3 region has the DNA TGTGCCAGCAGCTTCCGACAGGGACCACCTGGAAACACCATATATTTT. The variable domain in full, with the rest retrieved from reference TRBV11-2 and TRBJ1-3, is EAGVAQSPRYKIIEKRQSVAFWCNPISGHATLYWYQQILGQGPKLLIQFQNNGVVDDSQLPKDRFSAERLKGVDSTLKIQPAKLEDSAVYLCASSFRQGPPGNTIYFGEGSWLTVV.

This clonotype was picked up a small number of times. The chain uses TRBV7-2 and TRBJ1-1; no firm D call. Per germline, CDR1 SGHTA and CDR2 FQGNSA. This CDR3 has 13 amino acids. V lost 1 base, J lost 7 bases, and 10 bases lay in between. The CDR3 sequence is CASSLVQSFEAFF. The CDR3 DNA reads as TGTGCCAGCAGCTTAGTGCAGAGCTTTGAAGCTTTCTTT.